Sequencing of this T cell receptor (beta chain) was carried out in a study of blood T cell repertoires in COVID-19. Study-level information: Samples came from the United States, Italy and Spain, spanning acute and convalescent COVID-19.

Sequencing was performed with immunoSEQ multiplex PCR; in TCRdb, only in-frame clones are kept and a portion is missing. The sample shows approximately 93,000 clones, about 87% of them seen only once. The V end was cut by 1 base, the J end by 0 bases, with 12 bases between. The CDR3 runs to 16 residues. CDR1 is SGHVS, CDR2 FQNEAQ, per germline. Sequencing used peripheral blood. The chain recombines TRBV7-8 with TRBJ1-2; D uncertain. The receptor comes from a human donor in a cohort sampled during active COVID-19. The CDR3 is CASSLDEMRANYGYTF. DNA of the CDR3: TGTGCCAGCAGCTTAGACGAAATGAGAGCTAACTATGGCTACACCTTC.